This T cell receptor beta chain was captured in a study of blood T cell repertoires in COVID-19. Across the study: COVID-19 samples, acute and convalescent, were from the United States, Italy and Spain. PBMCs, B-cell-depleted T cells, or T cells were the source of the cDNA or gDNA that made up the material.

The CDR3 has 13 residues. The germline V gene has CDR1 GTSNPN and CDR2 SVGIG (reference sequence). V lost 2 bases and J 4 bases, leaving 9 bases between the germline ends. Methods used by the authors: The assay estimated nucleated cells by amplifying reference gene primers. Clones were read by immunoSEQ multiplex PCR, and TCRdb kept only the in-frame ones, dropping some. V and J calls plus clone size are reproduced from that table; the DNA served to infer D and trimming. Of approximately 380,000 clones in the sample, 75% to 90% were seen once. V is TRBV30 and J is TRBJ1-3; unclear D gene. The sequencing sample was made of peripheral blood. The sequence came from a woman aged 18-29 years with acute or convalescent COVID-19. CDR3 coding DNA: TGTGCCTGGAGTCTAACACAGGGAAACACCATATATTTT. Translation: CAWSLTQGNTIYF.